This entry lists 11 T cell receptor beta chains sequenced from one sample in a study of T cells after yellow fever vaccination. TCRdb itself ran the 5' RACE reads through MiXCR, one entry per CDR3 protein. Counted here are some 300,000 distinct CDR3 sequences, 8% to 9.5% occurring once; the ten biggest clones make up about 16%. Material: PBMCs, obtained about 41 days after the first yellow fever vaccination. Every receptor here comes from a man between 18 and 29 years old who received the YFV17D yellow fever vaccine.

This clonotype occurred many times. V usage is TRBV6-1 and J usage is TRBJ2-3; 7 bases match TRBD2. The CDR3 totals 14 residues. Germline assignment: CDR1 MNHNS and CDR2 SASEGT. V was pared by 7 bases and J by 7 bases, with 11 bases of the junction left unmatched. CDR3 sequence: CASIQGLERNTQYF. Written as DNA, the CDR3 is TGTGCCAGCATCCAAGGACTAGAGAGAAATACGCAGTATTTT.

In its sample, this clonotype was seen many times. CDR3 sequence (DNA): TGTGCCAGCAGCTTGAGGGGGAACAGGGGACAGCCCCAGCATTTT. It specifies CASSLRGNRGQPQHF. The genes are TRBV5-5 and TRBJ1-5, with 7 bases that match TRBD1. The V and J ends lost 1 base and 7 bases, in that order; junction bases with no gene match: 8. Germline V gene lookup returns CDR1 SGHKS and CDR2 YYEKEE (reference sequence). The CDR3 has 15 amino acids.

Only a few counts were recorded for this clonotype. This chain joins TRBV7-2 and TRBJ2-2, with D possibly matching TRBD1 (6 bases). The germline V and J ends were trimmed by 4 bases and 10 bases, with 13 bases remaining between them. This CDR3 has 13 residues. Germline lookup yields CDR1 SGHTA and CDR2 FQGNSA. The CDR3 loop is CASSYGQRQELFF. CDR3 coding DNA: TGTGCCAGCAGCTATGGACAGAGGCAGGAGCTGTTTTTT.

This chain connects TRBV5-1 to TRBJ2-6; the D gene is possibly TRBD2 (5 bases). The germline V and J ends were trimmed by 8 bases and 2 bases, with 11 bases remaining between them. Germline lookup yields CDR1 SGHRS and CDR2 YFSETQ. The CDR3 has 14 amino acids. The DNA of the CDR3 is TGCGCCAGTACAACGGGGACTGGGGCCAACGTCCTGACTTTC. Encoded protein: CASTTGTGANVLTF.

This clonotype came up many times. The genes are TRBV5-5 and TRBJ2-3; no definite D call. Germline V gene sequence: CDR1 SGHKS, CDR2 YYEKEE (reference sequence). V was cut by 2 bases and J by 5 bases, with 15 bases left in between. The CDR3 is made up of 15 amino acids. The CDR3 spells CASSFDSLLEDTQYF. The CDR3 DNA reads TGTGCCAGCAGCTTCGACTCCCTTTTGGAAGATACGCAGTATTTT.

This clonotype was recorded a few times. This chain connects TRBV7-8 to TRBJ2-3; D may be TRBD1 (6 bases). The germline CDR1 and CDR2 sequences are SGHVS and FQNEAQ. The CDR3 is made up of 15 amino acids. V was clipped by 4 bases and J by 1 base, with 12 bases between them. The DNA of the CDR3 is TGTGCCAGCAGCTCAGGGGTGACCCGCACAGATACGCAGTATTTT. Translating gives CASSSGVTRTDTQYF. Full variable domain (rest looked up from reference TRBV7-8 and TRBJ2-3): GAGVSQSPRYKVAKRGQDVALRCDPISGHVSLFWYQQALGQGPEFLTYFQNEAQLDKSGLPSDRFFAERPEGSVSTLKIQRTQQEDSAVYLCASSSGVTRTDTQYFGPGTRLTVL.

This clonotype appeared a few times. This chain joins TRBV4-3 and TRBJ2-5; no clear D. Trimming took off 1 base at V and 3 bases at J, with 9 bases between the two ends. This CDR3 has 14 amino acids. Per germline, CDR1 LGHNA and CDR2 YSLEER. CDR3 sequence: CASSQGFGEETQYF. In DNA, the CDR3 is TGCGCCAGCAGCCAAGGGTTTGGGGAAGAGACCCAGTACTTC.

The chain links TRBV20-1 to TRBJ2-1, with D maybe TRBD2 (5 bases). Deletions cut 6 bases from V and 0 bases from J, with 12 bases between. The CDR3 runs 14 residues. CDR1 and CDR2 from the germline V gene are DFQATT and SNEGSKA (reference sequence). CDR3 DNA: TGCAGTGCGTTAGCGAGGAGCTCCTACAATGAGCAGTTCTTC. Its protein is CSALARSSYNEQFF.

The genes are TRBV7-2 and TRBJ2-7; D is ambiguous. Per germline, CDR1 SGHTA and CDR2 FQGNSA. V gave up 2 bases and J gave up 5 bases, with 13 bases separating them. The CDR3 covers 14 residues. This CDR3 reads CASSLKGPSHEQYV. CDR3 bases: TGTGCCAGCAGCTTAAAAGGCCCTTCGCACGAGCAGTACGTC.

This clonotype was seen only a few times. This rearrangement joins TRBV5-1 to TRBJ1-1; 7 nucleotides line up with TRBD1. V was pared by 0 bases and J by 4 bases, with 9 bases of the junction left unmatched. The CDR3 is 16 residues long. Germline V gene sequence: CDR1 SGHRS, CDR2 YFSETQ. For the CDR3, the DNA is TGCGCCAGCAGCTTGGACCCCGCAGGGGGAGGCACTGAAGCTTTCTTT. It translates to CASSLDPAGGGTEAFF.

Here the CDR3 reads CASSPFGGLAKNIQYF. The CDR3 nucleotides are TGTGCCAGCAGTCCGTTTGGGGGCTTAGCCAAAAACATTCAGTACTTC. This chain connects TRBV27 to TRBJ2-4, with D maybe TRBD1 (6 bases). Trimming removed 5 bases from V and 0 bases from J, with 14 bases in between. Per germline, CDR1 MNHEY and CDR2 SMNVEV (reference sequence). The CDR3 is 16 amino acids.